Each of the 2 T cell receptor beta chains below was sequenced from the same sample in a study of OX40 agonist ivuxolimab in advanced cancers. TCRdb's table, derived via immunoSEQ multiplex PCR, lists solely in-frame clones and lacks some. This sample has about 53,000 clones, with about 88% found just once. This specimen was CD4+ or CD8+ T cells sorted from blood, taken in a trial of the OX40 agonist ivuxolimab. These receptors were taken from an adult with an advanced solid tumor such as melanoma, head and neck, liver or kidney cancer.

The sample holds a few counts of this clone. V is TRBV6-1 and J is TRBJ2-1; D gene uncertain. Germline V lookup: CDR1 MNHNS, CDR2 SASEGT. The CDR3 contains 14 residues. V was clipped by 1 base and J by 7 bases, with 11 bases between them. The CDR3 bases are TGTGCCAGCAGTGAAGGGCGCCGAAAGAATGAGCAGTTCTTC. Translated, it gives CASSEGRRKNEQFF.

The chain has TRBV5-1 and TRBJ2-6, with D uncertain. With 0 bases removed from V and 0 bases from J, the gap between germline ends came to 10 bases. This CDR3 has 17 amino acids. Germline assignment: CDR1 SGHRS and CDR2 YFSETQ. The CDR3, as DNA: TGCGCCAGCAGCTTGGCGGTTCGGAGCTCTGGGGCCAACGTCCTGACTTTC. It yields the protein CASSLAVRSSGANVLTF. Full variable domain (missing parts from reference TRBV5-1 and TRBJ2-6): KAGVTQTPRYLIKTRGQQVTLSCSPISGHRSVSWYQQTPGQGLQFLFEYFSETQRNKGNFPGRFSGRQFSNSRSEMNVSTLELGDSALYLCASSLAVRSSGANVLTFGAGSRLTVL.